What follows is one TCR beta chain and its context. This record belongs to a study of blood T cell repertoires in COVID-19. Across the whole study: T cells, B-cell-depleted T cells, or PBMCs supplied cDNA or gDNA.

With 4 bases removed from V and 1 base from J, the gap between germline ends came to 16 bases. The CDR3 contains 16 residues. CDR1 LGHDT and CDR2 YNNKEL come from the germline V gene (reference sequence). Under the authors' procedure: Quantification of nucleated cells was approximated via reference gene primer amplification. Sequencing was performed with immunoSEQ multiplex PCR; in TCRdb, only in-frame clones are kept and a portion is missing. For V, J and clone size, that table is used; D and trimming come from the DNA. This table holds more than 100,000 clones, around 90% found once. Patients in Seattle were enrolled during active infection, then followed longitudinally.

The sequenced sample was peripheral blood. The J gene is TRBJ1-1, the V gene TRBV3-1 (or the pseudogene TRBV3-2); D perhaps matches TRBD1 (6 bases). The sequence derives from a woman aged 55-69 years with COVID-19, enrolled during active disease. The CDR3 DNA reads TGTGCCAGCAGCCGAGGGCAGGGGATGGGGAACACTGAAGCTTTCTTT. It encodes CASSRGQGMGNTEAFF.